This T cell receptor beta chain originates from a study of human T cells and chemical hapten exposure. TCRdb ran MiXCR on the RACE reads and lists one entry per CDR3 protein. The profile shows roughly 100,000 distinct CDR3 sequences, 9.6% of them singletons. This clonotype has a handful of counts. CDR1 and CDR2 (germline): LGHNA, YNFKEQ. This CDR3 is built from 14 residues. The germline V and J ends were trimmed by 3 bases and 8 bases, with 13 bases remaining between them. Time point meaning: pre-sensitization, week 0. The treatment denotes: therapeutic diphenylcyclopropenone sensitization with weekly scalp DPC.

This TCR was recovered from a woman between 35 and 50 years old with alopecia areata. Some clones in this sample may be carry-over from other donors' samples. Source: whole blood, taken in connection with sensitization to the hapten diphenylcyclopropenone (DPC). This rearrangement joins TRBV4-2 to TRBJ1-4; D unresolved. The CDR3 spells CASSQEASREKLFF. CDR3 coding DNA: TGTGCCAGCAGCCAGGAAGCCTCGAGGGAAAAACTGTTTTTT.